This T cell receptor (beta chain) originates from a study of cytomegalovirus exposure and HLA in healthy donors. PCR used 60 Vbeta primers and 13 Jbeta primers. Libraries were prepared by immunoSEQ multiplex PCR; TCRdb keeps only in-frame clonotypes and omits some of them. The sample lists over 200,000 clones; over 65% were seen once. Study-level points and caveats: The authors later found TCR association rates varying by HLA locus, with DRB1 most and HLA-C fewest. Apart from CMV serostatus, no immune exposure information was available. In vitro assays verified that a few CMV-associated chains recognized CMV antigens specifically.

Notes on this clone: Its antigen is not identified.

CDR1 is SNHLY, CDR2 FYNNEI, per germline. The V and J ends lost 3 bases and 0 bases respectively, with 11 bases between them. This CDR3 region has 15 residues. Sequencing was performed on PBMCs. The sequence derives from a woman between 55 and 75 years old in good health and CMV-seropositive. The chain couples TRBV2 to TRBJ1-2, with D possibly matching TRBD1 (6 bases). The CDR3 sequence is CASSDRGIPNYGYTF. Written as DNA, the CDR3 is TGTGCCAGCAGTGACAGGGGAATACCTAACTATGGCTACACCTTC.